This T cell receptor (beta chain) came from a study of CD8 T cells in Susac syndrome. After extraction with the RNeasy kit, roughly 0.45 to 1 ug of the RNA was reverse transcribed using random hexamers. Multiplex immunoSEQ PCR targeted 54 Vbeta and 13 Jbeta TCR beta segments. One entry per CDR3 protein, called by TCRdb with MiXCR from the immunoSEQ multiplex PCR reads. Here the sample spans 150,000 to 200,000 distinct CDR3 sequences, roughly 93% being singletons. The count of this clonotype is one. The authors negatively isolated CD8+ and CD4+ T cells and FACS-enriched TEMRA cells. The sequence was collected from a human donor in good health. The sequenced sample consisted of CD4+ T cells from PBMCs.

The CDR3 nucleotides read TGTGCCAGCAGACACGACAGCTATGGCTACACCTTC. Its protein product is CASRHDSYGYTF. The gene calls are TRBV12-3 or TRBV12-4 and TRBJ1-2, with D perhaps TRBD1 (5 bases). The CDR3 consists of 12 residues. Deletions cut 6 bases from V and 4 bases from J, with 9 bases between.